These 3 T cell receptor beta chains were sequenced from one sample in a study of CD8+ T cells in alopecia areata. Reverse transcribed after extraction, RNA yielded cDNA as the sequencing template. Data came from immunoSEQ multiplex PCR; TCRdb stores just in-frame clones and leaves some out. The sample contains about 12,000 clones, roughly 50% of which appear only once. Sampling of alopecia areata patients yielded lesional scalp punch biopsies as well as peripheral blood. The material sequenced was skin. Source of these receptors: a human donor with alopecia areata.

This clone appeared a single time. For the CDR3, the DNA is TGTGCCAGCAGCGTAGGGGGTGAGCAGTTCTTC. Residues: CASSVGGEQFF. The V gene is TRBV9, the J gene TRBJ2-1; D gene unclear. The CDR3 extends over 11 amino acids. From germline, CDR1 is SGDLS and CDR2 YYNGEE. V was clipped by 0 bases and J by 9 bases, with 4 bases between them. Supplemented by reference TRBV9 and TRBJ2-1, the full variable domain reads DSGVTQTPKHLITATGQRVTLRCSPRSGDLSVYWYQQSLDQGLQFLIQYYNGEERAKGNILERFSAQQFPDLHSELNLSSLELGDSALYFCASSVGGEQFFGPGTRLTVL.

The CDR3 sequence: CAWSIRRGAIGETQYF. CDR3 DNA: TGTGCCTGGAGTATCCGTAGGGGGGCAATTGGGGAGACCCAGTACTTC. V is TRBV30 and J is TRBJ2-5; D could derive from TRBD1 or TRBD2 (6 bases each). The CDR3 loop spans 16 amino acids. The germline V gene encodes CDR1 GTSNPN and CDR2 SVGIG (reference sequence). V lost 2 bases to trimming and J lost 5 bases, with 21 bases between them.

The rearrangement joins TRBV6-1 to TRBJ2-7; 7 nucleotides match TRBD1. Per the germline V gene, CDR1 is MNHNS and CDR2 is SASEGT. This CDR3 region has 14 residues. V shed 6 bases, J shed 0 bases, and the junction held 5 bases outside the gene matches. CDR3 sequence: CASSLGTASYEQYF. In DNA, the CDR3 is TGTGCCAGCAGCCTGGGGACAGCCTCCTACGAGCAGTACTTC.